These 23 T cell receptor beta chains came from one sample sequenced in a study of blood T cells in healthy people across ages. Then a second PCR, running roughly 7 to 11 cycles, was carried out with a sample-barcoded 5' primer and a J-beta primer mix. TCRdb independently ran MiXCR on the 5' RACE reads; one entry per CDR3 protein. The profile covers some 900,000 distinct CDR3 sequences, with roughly 52% appearing a single time and roughly 12% taken by the ten largest. The sample taken for sequencing was blood. The receptors here all came from a man aged 25 to 40 in good health.

V is TRBV3-1 and J is TRBJ1-5; no reliable D call. The CDR3 is 15 amino acids. V lost 0 bases to trimming and J lost 8 bases, with 14 bases between them. The germline CDR1 and CDR2 sequences are LGHDT and YNNKEL (reference sequence). CDR3: CASSQDVGIGEPQHF. CDR3 DNA sequence: TGTGCCAGCAGCCAAGATGTGGGGATTGGGGAGCCCCAGCATTTT.

In DNA form, the CDR3 reads TGTGCCATCTCCCGGGACAACTCCTACAATGAGCAGTTCTTC. It translates to CAISRDNSYNEQFF. V and J are TRBV10-3 and TRBJ2-1; D is perhaps TRBD1 (6 bases). V dropped 8 bases and J dropped 0 bases, with 11 bases sitting between them. Germline assignment: CDR1 ENHRY and CDR2 SYGVKD. The CDR3 has 14 amino acids.

J is TRBJ1-2 and V is TRBV11-1, with 7 bases that match TRBD1. With V trimmed by 5 bases and J by 2 bases, 11 bases remained unmatched. This CDR3 region has 16 residues. The V gene's germline CDR1 is SGHAT and CDR2 FQDESV (reference sequence). This CDR3 is CASSRRQGDLNYGYTF. Written as DNA, the CDR3 is TGTGCCAGCAGCCGTCGACAGGGTGACTTAAACTATGGCTACACCTTC.

This clonotype was detected only a few times. The rearrangement uses TRBV24-1 and TRBJ2-3; D is unresolved. V gave up 3 bases and J gave up 1 base, with 10 bases separating them. Per germline, CDR1 KGHDR and CDR2 SFDVKD. CDR3 length: 15 amino acids. The CDR3 region has the DNA TGTGCCACCAGTGATAGAGAACCTGGCACAGATACGCAGTATTTT. Translating it yields CATSDREPGTDTQYF.

The chain carries TRBV27 and TRBJ2-7; maybe TRBD2 (5 bases). CDR1 is MNHEY, CDR2 SMNVEV, per germline (reference sequence). The CDR3 covers 13 residues. The germline V and J ends were trimmed by 8 bases and 3 bases, with 14 bases remaining between them. CDR3 in DNA: TGTGCCAGCTCGGAGGCTAGCAGCTACGAGCAGTACTTC. As protein: CASSEASSYEQYF.

The rearrangement joins TRBV6-5 to TRBJ2-1; D could derive from TRBD1 or TRBD2 (6 bases each). Germline lookup yields CDR1 MNHEY and CDR2 SVGAGI. Deletions cut 3 bases from V and 4 bases from J, with 16 bases between. This CDR3 is built from 16 residues. Here the CDR3 DNA reads TGTGCCAGCAGTTATGAGGGGGGAGGTGGGTACAATGAGCAGTTCTTC. Protein sequence: CASSYEGGGGYNEQFF.

This sequence joins TRBV9 and TRBJ2-1; 7 bases align to TRBD2. V lost 6 bases and J lost 5; bases outside the gene matches: 5. This CDR3 comprises 13 residues. Per germline, CDR1 SGDLS and CDR2 YYNGEE. CDR3 coding DNA: TGTGCCAGCAACGGGGGGACCAACAATGAGCAGTTCTTC. Protein sequence: CASNGGTNNEQFF. Looking up the rest from reference TRBV9 and TRBJ2-1 gives the full variable domain: DSGVTQTPKHLITATGQRVTLRCSPRSGDLSVYWYQQSLDQGLQFLIQYYNGEERAKGNILERFSAQQFPDLHSELNLSSLELGDSALYFCASNGGTNNEQFFGPGTRLTVL.

This clonotype was observed once. The chain has TRBV6-1 and TRBJ2-1; D is perhaps TRBD2 (7 bases). V shed 6 bases and J shed 4 bases, with 22 bases lying between them. The CDR3 sequence is 17 residues long. The germline gives CDR1 MNHNS, CDR2 SASEGT. The CDR3, as DNA: TGTGCCAGCAGAAAGGGGAGGGGGACCCCTGCTTACAATGAGCAGTTCTTC. Its protein is CASRKGRGTPAYNEQFF.

This chain joins TRBV7-9 and TRBJ2-5; 9 bases align to TRBD1. The J call could be wrong; TRBJ2-7 is a better fit for the DNA end. This CDR3 has 15 residues. The germline gives CDR1 SEHNR, CDR2 FQNEAQ (reference sequence). The chain's CDR3 is CASSSLQGAKYEQYF. CDR3 sequence (DNA): TGTGCCAGCAGCTCTCTACAGGGGGCAAAGTACGAGCAGTACTTC.

This clonotype was picked up a small number of times. The chain has TRBV7-9 and TRBJ2-7, with D perhaps TRBD1 (5 bases). The CDR3 loop spans 14 amino acids. CDR1 SEHNR and CDR2 FQNEAQ come from the germline V gene (reference sequence). Trimming took off 1 base at V and 5 bases at J, with 12 bases between the two ends. The CDR3 coding sequence is TGTGCCAGCAGCTTAGACAGGACCGAGGACGAGCAGTACTTC. Its translation: CASSLDRTEDEQYF.

The rearrangement joins TRBV10-3 to TRBJ1-5, with D maybe TRBD1 (6 bases). The germline V and J ends were trimmed by 9 bases and 3 bases, with 15 bases remaining between them. CDR1 and CDR2 (germline): ENHRY, SYGVKD. The CDR3 runs 14 residues. The CDR3 bases are TGTGCCATTAGACCGGGACAAGACAATCAGCCCCAGCATTTT. This translates into CAIRPGQDNQPQHF.

This clonotype was observed many times. The J gene is TRBJ2-7, the V gene TRBV4-2, with D perhaps TRBD1 (6 bases). Trimming cost V 4 bases and J 1 base, with 17 bases left between them. Germline-derived CDR1 and CDR2 are LGHNA and YNFKEQ. The CDR3 has 16 amino acids. In DNA, the CDR3 is TGTGCCAGCAGCCTCACCAGTTCGACAGGATCCTACGAGCAGTACTTC. Its translation is CASSLTSSTGSYEQYF.

The V gene is TRBV9, the J gene TRBJ2-3; the D is unclear. This CDR3 contains 15 residues. The V gene lost 1 base and the J gene lost 3 bases, with 12 bases spanning the gap. Germline CDR1 and CDR2: SGDLS and YYNGEE. The CDR3 sequence: CASSVIGPSTDTQYF. As DNA, the CDR3 is TGTGCCAGCAGCGTAATAGGGCCCTCTACAGATACGCAGTATTTT.

This chain links TRBV6-1 with TRBJ1-2; TRBD1 matches 8 bases. V was clipped by 2 bases and J by 8 bases; unmatched bases: 7. CDR1 is MNHNS, CDR2 SASEGT, per germline. The CDR3 spans 14 residues. The CDR3 bases are TGTGCCAGCAGTGAATCCAGGGGGCTCGAGGGCTACACCTTC. This gives the protein CASSESRGLEGYTF.

This clonotype occurred many times. This sequence joins TRBV29-1 and TRBJ2-1; either TRBD1 or TRBD2 may supply D (6 bases each). This CDR3 is 12 amino acids long. V lost 3 bases to trimming and J lost 6 bases, with 9 bases between them. Germline V gene data show CDR1 as SQVTM and CDR2 as ANQGSEA. The CDR3 DNA follows: TGCAGCGTTGAGGGGGGCCTCAATGAGCAGTTCTTC. It encodes CSVEGGLNEQFF.

This clonotype was recorded only once. The V call is TRBV7-2, the J call TRBJ1-3; D might be TRBD1 (5 bases). The CDR3 loop spans 15 amino acids. Deletions cut 5 bases from V and 0 bases from J, with 11 bases between. Per the germline V gene, CDR1 is SGHTA and CDR2 is FQGNSA. CDR3 coding DNA: TGTGCCAGCAGCACTGCAGGGTCCTCTGGAAACACCATATATTTT. It specifies CASSTAGSSGNTIYF.

This clonotype came up a few times. The gene calls are TRBV6-1 and TRBJ2-1; 8 nucleotides agree with TRBD2. Germline loops: CDR1 MNHNS, CDR2 SASEGT. The CDR3 totals 17 residues. The junction had 12 bases not matched to a gene; V was cut back by 7 bases and J by 1 base. CDR3 protein: CASKRFGRGASYNEQFF. The CDR3 nucleotides read TGTGCCAGCAAGAGGTTTGGGCGGGGGGCGTCCTACAATGAGCAGTTCTTC.

The rearrangement joins TRBV29-1 to TRBJ1-1; D ambiguous. The CDR3 consists of 13 residues. Germline V lookup: CDR1 SQVTM, CDR2 ANQGSEA. The V end was cut by 3 bases, the J end by 3 bases, with 11 bases between. The CDR3 sequence is CSVDGQVYTEAFF. The CDR3 coding sequence is TGCAGCGTTGACGGGCAGGTGTACACTGAAGCTTTCTTT. The whole variable domain, filled in from reference TRBV29-1 and TRBJ1-1, reads SAVISQKPSRDICQRGTSLTIQCQVDSQVTMMFWYRQQPGQSLTLIATANQGSEATYESGFVIDKFPISRPNLTFSTLTVSNMSPEDSSIYLCSVDGQVYTEAFFGQGTRLTVV.

This chain links TRBV2 with TRBJ2-5; D possibly matches TRBD1 or TRBD2 (5 bases each). Germline assignment: CDR1 SNHLY and CDR2 FYNNEI. V was shortened by 8 bases and J by 0 bases, with 10 bases between the two germline ends. The CDR3 is made up of 13 amino acids. The CDR3 reads CASGWDDQETQYF. As DNA, the CDR3 is TGTGCCAGCGGGTGGGACGACCAAGAGACCCAGTACTTC.

This chain connects TRBV4-2 to TRBJ1-1; weak D call: TRBD1 (5 bases). Germline CDR1 and CDR2: LGHNA and YNFKEQ. The CDR3 loop spans 14 amino acids. Trimming removed 5 bases at V and 3 bases at J, with 13 bases between. DNA for the CDR3: TGTGCCAGCAGCGTCCTCGGGGGGGACACTGAAGCTTTCTTT. This translates into CASSVLGGDTEAFF.

V is TRBV28 and J is TRBJ2-4; 8 nucleotides agree with TRBD2. This CDR3 has 12 residues. Germline trimming cut 2 bases from V and 15 bases from J; bases unmatched to any gene: 6. Per the germline V gene, CDR1 is MDHEN and CDR2 is SYDVKM. DNA of the CDR3: TGTGCCAGCAGTTTAAGGGGACTAGGGACGTACTTC. Translated, it gives CASSLRGLGTYF.

This clonotype was picked up a small number of times. V usage is TRBV20-1 and J usage is TRBJ2-5, with D possibly matching TRBD1 (6 bases). CDR3 length: 14 residues. V was shortened by 0 bases and J by 2 bases, with 10 bases between the two germline ends. Germline V gene lookup returns CDR1 DFQATT and CDR2 SNEGSKA (reference sequence). This chain's CDR3 is CSAREGAGQETQYF. In DNA form, the CDR3 reads TGCAGTGCTAGAGAGGGGGCAGGACAAGAGACCCAGTACTTC.

The CDR3: CATSGSVEQYF. The CDR3 nucleotides are TGTGCCACCAGCGGGTCAGTCGAGCAGTACTTC. This chain joins TRBV24-1 and TRBJ2-7; D is unresolved. Trimming stripped 7 bases from V and 6 bases from J, with 9 bases between. Germline CDR1 reads KGHDR; CDR2 reads SFDVKD. The CDR3 sequence is 11 residues long.